This T cell receptor (beta chain) was sequenced in a study of blood T cells in healthy people across ages. General study results and limits: Per million T cells, TCR beta diversity dropped roughly linearly as age increased. Estimates of total diversity, which came from one million sequenced T cells, were considered to be underestimates.

CDR1 SGHVS and CDR2 FQNEAQ come from the germline V gene. Trimming cost V 4 bases and J 2 bases, with 16 bases left between them. The CDR3 is 16 residues long. Through a sample-barcoded 5' primer and a J-beta primer mix, a second PCR was run for roughly 7 to 12 cycles. A template-switch adaptor that had 12 random nucleotides put a tag on each cDNA molecule. No fewer than 3 million CDR3-containing paired-end reads came from each sample. TCRdb reanalysed the 5' RACE reads using MiXCR and keeps one entry per CDR3 protein. The data contain under 2,000,000 distinct CDR3 sequences, about 50% of them singletons. As concerns this clonotype: Its antigen remains unidentified.

The chain is built from TRBV7-8 and TRBJ2-3; the D gene is possibly TRBD2 (6 bases). The TCR comes from a woman between 40 and 50 years old in good health. The sample consisted of blood. The DNA of the CDR3 is TGTGCCAGCAGCTCCCTTAGCGGTTCTGACACAGATACGCAGTATTTT. This codes for CASSSLSGSDTDTQYF.